The subject of this entry is one TCR beta chain. The germline gene is not matched at one end of the junction; a read error may be the cause. This sample was taken from a study of blood T cell repertoires in COVID-19. TCRdb keeps only in-frame clones here, not all; method: immunoSEQ multiplex PCR. The sample lists about 180,000 clones, approximately 86% occurring once. The CDR3 is 14 residues long. CDR1 and CDR2 (germline): LNHNV, YYDKDF (reference sequence). The receptor comes from a man in his fifties with active or convalescent COVID-19. The chain is built from TRBV15 and TRBJ2-7, with a possible D match to TRBD2 (7 bases). Input material: peripheral blood. The CDR3 sequence: CATSTGLEGGAPHF. As DNA, the CDR3 is TGTGCCACCAGCACAGGTCTTGAGGGGGGGGCCCCACACTTC. The entire variable domain, with the rest obtained from reference TRBV15 and TRBJ2-7, is as follows: DAMVIQNPRYQVTQFGKPVTLSCSQTLNHNVMYWYQQKSSQAPKLLFHYYDKDFNNEADTPDNFQSRRPNTSFCFLDIRSPGLGDTAMYLCATSTGLEGGAPHFGPGTRLTVT.